One and the same sample provided the 11 T cell receptor beta chains below, sequenced in a study of T cells after yellow fever vaccination (dated by TCRdb to the late 2010s). Reading the label with the study, this specimen's treatment or condition is: live attenuated yellow fever vaccine strain. Libraries were made using 5' RACE. The reads were generated on an Illumina HiSeq 2500. TCRdb took the public reads, trimmed them with fastp at Q25, ran MiXCR for clone calling and kept in-frame beta chains. CDR3 protein sequences are deduplicated, and each keeps its most common genes and DNA. The sample table lists 160,000 or so distinct CDR3 sequences, around 7.3% of them with a count of one. The ten largest account for roughly 2.5% of the sample. Specimen: CD4+ T cells sorted from PBMCs, collected around 5 days after the first yellow fever vaccination. These receptors all come from a man aged 18-30 years who received the YFV17D yellow fever vaccine.

This clonotype was seen at least ten times. CDR3 sequence: CSGGLGGEQYF. DNA for the CDR3: TGCAGTGGTGGACTAGGCGGGGAGCAGTACTTC. This chain uses TRBV20-1 with TRBJ2-7; 7 nucleotides match TRBD2. V trimming: 7 bases; J trimming: 7 bases; junction bases outside the gene matches: 7. The CDR3 is 11 amino acids. From germline, CDR1 is DFQATT and CDR2 SNEGSKA (reference sequence).

Ten or more counts support this clonotype. The genes are TRBV6-2 or TRBV6-3 and TRBJ2-7; TRBD1 aligns across 9 bases. The V gene's germline CDR1 is MNHEY and CDR2 SVGEGT. The CDR3 loop spans 16 amino acids. After removal of 2 bases from V and 7 bases from J, the junction contained 12 bases not matched to a gene. CDR3 nucleotide sequence: TGTGCCAGCAGTTACGGCGTGGGGACAGGGCCTAGAGAGCAGTACTTC. Amino acid sequence: CASSYGVGTGPREQYF.

In its sample, this clonotype was seen many times. This chain connects TRBV5-4 to TRBJ2-1; 13 bases map to TRBD2. Germline-derived CDR1 and CDR2 are SGHNT and YYREEE (reference sequence). J gave up 8 bases and V 5 bases, and 1 base lay outside the gene matches. The CDR3 contains 13 residues. The chain's CDR3 is CASRTSGGDEQFF. The DNA for the CDR3 is TGTGCCAGCAGAACTAGCGGGGGGGATGAGCAGTTCTTC.

This clonotype was picked up many times. V and J are TRBV5-1 and TRBJ2-1; D gene unclear. The germline CDR1 and CDR2 sequences are SGHRS and YFSETQ. This CDR3 is built from 16 residues. V was clipped by 0 bases and J by 0 bases, with 10 bases between them. The CDR3, as DNA: TGCGCCAGCAGCTTGGATGGCGACAACTCCTACAATGAGCAGTTCTTC. Protein: CASSLDGDNSYNEQFF.

This clonotype was detected many times. The rearrangement uses TRBV12-3 or TRBV12-4 and TRBJ2-7; D uncertain. Trimming removed 6 bases at V and 2 bases at J, with 14 bases between. The CDR3 extends over 14 amino acids. CDR3 region: CASRSRASTYEQYF. The DNA of the CDR3 is TGTGCCAGCAGAAGCCGGGCAAGTACCTACGAGCAGTACTTC.

This clonotype was recorded many times. This chain uses TRBV20-1 with TRBJ2-5; 7 bases agree with TRBD2. Germline trimming cut 3 bases from V and 1 base from J; bases unmatched to any gene: 5. The CDR3 totals 14 residues. Looked up from germline, CDR1 is DFQATT and CDR2 is SNEGSKA (reference sequence). Here the CDR3 reads CSASGAGVQETQYF. CDR3 nucleotides: TGCAGTGCTAGTGGGGCGGGAGTCCAAGAGACCCAGTACTTC.

This clonotype was observed at least ten times. The J gene is TRBJ2-5, the V gene TRBV4-1; D is ambiguous. Germline-derived CDR1 and CDR2 are MGHRA and YSYEKL. This CDR3 comprises 11 residues. Trimming left V 1 base short and J 7 bases short, with 4 bases between. CDR3 region: CASSQGRTQYF. CDR3 nucleotide sequence: TGCGCCAGCAGCCAAGGAAGGACCCAGTACTTC.

This clonotype was counted at least ten times. The chain is built from TRBV7-9 and TRBJ1-2; 7 nucleotides match TRBD1. The V segment lost 5 bases and the J segment 8 bases; nucleotides outside the gene matches: 5. Germline CDR1 is SEHNR and CDR2 is FQNEAQ (reference sequence). This CDR3 is built from 12 residues. The CDR3 reads CASSVTGEGYTF. The CDR3 DNA reads as TGTGCCAGCAGCGTAACAGGGGAGGGCTACACCTTC.

This clonotype was recorded at least ten times. The chain joins TRBV20-1 to TRBJ2-5; D ambiguous. The CDR3 is 12 amino acids. The V end was cut by 1 base, the J end by 2 bases, with 5 bases between. Germline CDR1 reads DFQATT; CDR2 reads SNEGSKA (reference sequence). CDR3 bases: TGCAGTGCTAGAGTGGGGCAAGAGACCCAGTACTTC. Protein: CSARVGQETQYF.

This clonotype was counted ten times or more. The chain joins TRBV7-2 to TRBJ2-5, with TRBD2 matching 8 bases. V shed 5 bases and J 4 bases; nucleotides not matched to a gene: 6. Germline CDR1 and CDR2: SGHTA and FQGNSA. The length of the CDR3 is 14 residues. The CDR3 DNA is TGTGCCAGCAGCACCACGGCGGGAGGAGAGACCCAGTACTTC. It yields the protein CASSTTAGGETQYF.

This clonotype was observed at least ten times. V gene TRBV7-3 combines with J gene TRBJ2-3, with D possibly TRBD2 on 7 matching bases. The V and J ends lost 5 bases and 4 bases respectively, with 19 bases between them. The CDR3 is 16 residues long. From germline, CDR1 is SGHTA and CDR2 FQGTGA. This chain's CDR3 is CASSRQGGGRADTQYF. The CDR3 DNA reads TGTGCCAGCAGCCGCCAAGGGGGGGGCAGGGCAGATACGCAGTATTTT.